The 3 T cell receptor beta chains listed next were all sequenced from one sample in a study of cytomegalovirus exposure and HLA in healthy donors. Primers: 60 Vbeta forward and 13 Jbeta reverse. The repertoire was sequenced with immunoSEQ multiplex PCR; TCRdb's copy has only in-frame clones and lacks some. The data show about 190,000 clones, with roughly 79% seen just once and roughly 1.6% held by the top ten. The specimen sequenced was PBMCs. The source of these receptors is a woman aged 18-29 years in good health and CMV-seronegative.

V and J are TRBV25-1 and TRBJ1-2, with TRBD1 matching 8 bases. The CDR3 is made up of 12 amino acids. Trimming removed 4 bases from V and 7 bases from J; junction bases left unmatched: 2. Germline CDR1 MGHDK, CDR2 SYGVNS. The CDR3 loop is CASSGTGSGYTF. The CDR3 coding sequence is TGTGCCAGCAGTGGGACAGGGAGTGGCTACACCTTC.

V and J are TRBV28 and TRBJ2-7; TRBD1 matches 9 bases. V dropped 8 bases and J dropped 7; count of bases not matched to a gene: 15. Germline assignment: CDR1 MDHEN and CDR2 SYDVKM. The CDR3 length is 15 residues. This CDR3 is CASHGGTGRLREQYF. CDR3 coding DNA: TGTGCCAGCCATGGAGGGACAGGGCGATTAAGGGAGCAGTACTTC.

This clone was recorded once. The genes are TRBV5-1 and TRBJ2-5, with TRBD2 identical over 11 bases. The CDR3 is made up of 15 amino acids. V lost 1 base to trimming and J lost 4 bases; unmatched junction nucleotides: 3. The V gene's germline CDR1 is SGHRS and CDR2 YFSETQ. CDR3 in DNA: TGCGCCAGCAGCTTGACCCTAGCGGGAGGAGAGACCCAGTACTTC. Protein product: CASSLTLAGGETQYF.